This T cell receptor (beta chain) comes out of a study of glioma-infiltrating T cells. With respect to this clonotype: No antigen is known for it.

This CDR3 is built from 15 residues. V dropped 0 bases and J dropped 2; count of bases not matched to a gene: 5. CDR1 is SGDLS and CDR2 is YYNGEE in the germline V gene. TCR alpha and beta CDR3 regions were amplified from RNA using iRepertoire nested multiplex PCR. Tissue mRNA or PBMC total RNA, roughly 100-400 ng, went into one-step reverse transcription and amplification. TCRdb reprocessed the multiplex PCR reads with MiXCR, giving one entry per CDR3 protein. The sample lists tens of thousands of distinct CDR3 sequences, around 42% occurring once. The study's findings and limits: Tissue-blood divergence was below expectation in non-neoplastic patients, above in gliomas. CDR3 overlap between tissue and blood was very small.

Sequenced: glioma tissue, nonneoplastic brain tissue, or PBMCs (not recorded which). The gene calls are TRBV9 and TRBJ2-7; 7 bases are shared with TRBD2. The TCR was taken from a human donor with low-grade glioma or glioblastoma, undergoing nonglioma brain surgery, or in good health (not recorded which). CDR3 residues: CASSVASGDTYEQYF. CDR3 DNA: TGTGCCAGCAGCGTAGCTAGCGGCGACACCTACGAGCAGTACTTC.